These 25 T cell receptor beta chains came from one sample sequenced in a study of T cell repertoires in cytomegalovirus infection. TCRdb processed the reads anew with MiXCR; each CDR3 protein has one entry. The sample consists of 450,000 to 600,000 distinct CDR3 sequences, more than 40% of them appearing once. These receptors have no known antigen. The input for sequencing was cultured PBMCs, taken from culture after CMV antigen stimulation. The origin of the receptors is a human donor in good health (CMV status not recorded). Some clones in this sample may be carry-over from other donors' samples.

V gene TRBV7-4 combines with J gene TRBJ2-1; D might be TRBD1 or TRBD2, each matching 7 bases. There are 17 residues in the CDR3. Germline values: CDR1 SGHVT, CDR2 SQSDAQ. V was pared by 2 bases and J by 6 bases, with 20 bases between. CDR3 sequence reads: CASSLRSGGGGFNEQFF. CDR3 nucleotides: TGTGCCAGCAGCTTACGGTCAGGGGGGGGTGGGTTCAATGAGCAGTTCTTC.

This sequence joins TRBV7-2 and TRBJ1-6; D ambiguous. CDR1 is SGHTA and CDR2 is FQGNSA in the germline V gene. The CDR3 runs 15 residues. Between the trimmed V and J ends, which lost 2 bases and 10 bases, there was a span of 15 bases. The CDR3 region has the DNA TGTGCCAGCAGCTTATCTGTCGGGGTGGGCTCACCCCTCCACTTT. Protein sequence: CASSLSVGVGSPLHF.

This chain connects TRBV7-2 to TRBJ2-2, with D perhaps given as TRBD1 or TRBD2 (5 bases each). V was pared by 7 bases and J by 2 bases, with 11 bases between. The V gene's germline CDR1 is SGHTA and CDR2 FQGNSA. The CDR3 spans 14 residues. The CDR3 nucleotides are TGTGCCAGCACCGAGGGGTATAACACCGGGGAGCTGTTTTTT. Translating it yields CASTEGYNTGELFF.

V gene TRBV2 combines with J gene TRBJ2-7; TRBD1 agrees at 10 bases. From germline, CDR1 is SNHLY and CDR2 FYNNEI. There are 13 residues in the CDR3. J lost 3 bases, V lost 7 bases, and 3 bases had no gene match. The CDR3 coding sequence is TGTGCCAGCAAGTGGACAGGGGGCTACGAGCAGTACTTC. Translating it yields CASKWTGGYEQYF.

This clonotype was seen ten or more times. The chain recombines TRBV7-2 with TRBJ2-3, with 8 bases identical to TRBD2. The germline CDR1 and CDR2 sequences are SGHTA and FQGNSA. This CDR3 region has 15 residues. V shed 2 bases, J shed 3 bases, and the junction held 4 bases outside the gene matches. The CDR3 coding sequence is TGTGCCAGCAGCTTATTTCGGGGGGGGACAGATACGCAGTATTTT. Protein product: CASSLFRGGTDTQYF.

The chain combines TRBV12-3 or TRBV12-4 with TRBJ2-1; D remains ambiguous. V gave up 6 bases and J gave up 2 bases, with 11 bases separating them. The CDR3 contains 14 residues. In DNA, the CDR3 is TGTGCCAGCAGCCTCTCGACGACCTACAATGAGCAGTTCTTC. It encodes CASSLSTTYNEQFF.

In its sample, this clonotype was seen a few times. The chain's CDR3 is CASSLRLGGRGDTQYF. In DNA form, the CDR3 reads TGTGCCAGCAGCCTCCGGCTGGGGGGGCGGGGAGATACGCAGTATTTT. The J gene is TRBJ2-3, the V gene TRBV7-2; tentatively, D is TRBD2 (7 bases). Trimming took 5 bases from V and 5 from J, leaving 20 bases between them. Germline V gives CDR1 SGHTA, CDR2 FQGNSA. The CDR3 is 16 amino acids.

The V and J genes are TRBV30 and TRBJ2-5; D is unresolved. Trimming stripped 3 bases from V and 1 base from J, with 12 bases between. Germline V lookup: CDR1 GTSNPN, CDR2 SVGIG (reference sequence). The CDR3 contains 14 residues. CDR3 residues: CAWSPLRSQETQYF. As DNA, the CDR3 is TGTGCCTGGAGCCCCCTGAGGTCCCAAGAGACCCAGTACTTC.

This clonotype was recorded many times. The CDR3 region is CASSFRSSYEQYF. As DNA, the CDR3 is TGTGCCAGCAGCTTCAGGAGCTCCTACGAGCAGTACTTC. The J gene is TRBJ2-7, the V gene TRBV7-2, with D uncertain. CDR1 SGHTA and CDR2 FQGNSA come from the germline V gene. The CDR3 is 13 amino acids. V was clipped by 3 bases and J by 0 bases, with 6 bases between them.

This chain connects TRBV12-3 or TRBV12-4 to TRBJ1-4, with D perhaps matching TRBD1 (5 bases). The CDR3 runs 16 residues. V dropped 6 bases and J dropped 0 bases, with 14 bases sitting between them. CDR3 DNA: TGTGCCAGCAGCCCGGGACGGCGTGCAACTAATGAAAAACTGTTTTTT. As protein: CASSPGRRATNEKLFF.

This clonotype was recorded a few times. The chain uses TRBV25-1 and TRBJ2-2; 12 bases map to TRBD1. CDR1 is MGHDK and CDR2 is SYGVNS in the germline V gene. The CDR3 runs to 15 residues. V was clipped by 3 bases and J by 7 bases; unmatched bases: 3. Here the CDR3 DNA reads TGTGCCAGCAGTGATGGGACAGGGGGCCTCGGGGAGCTGTTTTTT. Amino acids: CASSDGTGGLGELFF.

This clonotype has more than one count but fewer than ten. This chain uses TRBV11-2 with TRBJ1-1; D is unresolved. Germline loops: CDR1 SGHAT, CDR2 FQNNGV. The germline V and J ends were trimmed by 4 bases and 4 bases, with 7 bases remaining between them. The CDR3 has 12 amino acids. CDR3 in amino acids: CASSSRSTEAFF. CDR3 nucleotides: TGTGCCAGCAGCTCTAGGAGCACTGAAGCTTTCTTT.

The chain has TRBV6-2 or TRBV6-3 and TRBJ2-1; possibly TRBD2 for D (5 bases). V dropped 0 bases and J dropped 3 bases, with 6 bases sitting between them. The CDR3 has 14 amino acids. In germline, CDR1 is MNHEY, CDR2 SVGEGT. DNA for the CDR3: TGTGCCAGCAGTTACTCGCGGGTCTACAATGAGCAGTTCTTC. It yields the protein CASSYSRVYNEQFF.

This chain connects TRBV14 to TRBJ1-3, with D perhaps TRBD1 (5 bases). This CDR3 region has 13 residues. Germline values: CDR1 SGHDN, CDR2 FVKESK. The ends were cut back, 0 bases at V and 10 bases at J, with 10 bases in the middle. The CDR3 region has the DNA TGTGCCAGCAGCCAAGATCTCCGGGGGACCATATATTTT. Translation gives CASSQDLRGTIYF.

This clonotype was seen more than once but under ten times. This chain joins TRBV6-2 or TRBV6-3 and TRBJ2-3; TRBD1 agrees at 7 bases. The CDR3 totals 14 residues. Germline CDR1 reads MNHEY; CDR2 reads SVGEGT. V lost 7 bases and J lost 2; bases outside the gene matches: 6. CDR3 sequence (DNA): TGTGCCAGCAACAGGGGACACCCCACAGATACGCAGTATTTT. Translated: CASNRGHPTDTQYF.

The table lists this clonotype with a few counts. The CDR3 region has the DNA TGTGCCAGCAGCCACTGGGACAGGGGCTTAGAGGGCTACACCTTC. This translates into CASSHWDRGLEGYTF. V is TRBV11-2 and J is TRBJ1-2, with TRBD1 matching over 10 bases. The CDR3 runs 15 residues. Germline CDR1 is SGHAT and CDR2 is FQNNGV. J was trimmed by 8 bases and V by 5 bases; bases with no gene match: 11.

The CDR3 DNA reads as TGTGCCAGCAGCTTATCGGCGGAGTCGCCGTATTACGAGCAGTACTTC. This codes for CASSLSAESPYYEQYF. The V gene is TRBV7-2, the J gene TRBJ2-7; D uncertain. CDR1 SGHTA and CDR2 FQGNSA come from the germline V gene. The germline V and J ends were trimmed by 2 bases and 4 bases, with 18 bases remaining between them. The CDR3 totals 16 residues.

This clonotype appeared a few times. This sequence joins TRBV4-3 and TRBJ2-1; 10 nucleotides agree with TRBD1. The J segment lost 2 bases and the V segment lost 1 base, leaving 5 bases of the junction unmatched. This CDR3 region has 17 residues. Germline V lookup: CDR1 LGHNA, CDR2 YSLEER. The CDR3 sequence: CASSQVAGTGAYNEQFF. The CDR3 nucleotides read TGCGCCAGCAGCCAAGTTGCGGGGACAGGGGCCTACAATGAGCAGTTCTTC.

The sample holds a few counts of this clonotype. The chain recombines TRBV12-3 or TRBV12-4 with TRBJ1-5; D is perhaps TRBD1 (6 bases). Trimming cost V 4 bases and J 2 bases, with 9 bases left between them. The CDR3 runs to 14 residues. DNA for the CDR3: TGTGCCAGCAGTTCCTCAGGGGGCAATCAGCCCCAGCATTTT. Its protein product is CASSSSGGNQPQHF.

J is TRBJ1-2 and V is TRBV10-3; the D gene is possibly TRBD1 (6 bases). Trimming removed 5 bases at V and 0 bases at J, with 13 bases between. This CDR3 contains 15 residues. Germline assignment: CDR1 ENHRY and CDR2 SYGVKD. The CDR3 is CAISPYRETNYGYTF. In nucleotides, the CDR3 is TGTGCCATCAGTCCTTACAGGGAAACTAACTATGGCTACACCTTC.

Only a few counts were recorded for this clonotype. The genes are TRBV7-2 and TRBJ2-1; 7 bases match TRBD1. Per the germline V gene, CDR1 is SGHTA and CDR2 is FQGNSA. Trimming at V came to 2 bases and at J to 5 bases, leaving 3 bases not matched to a gene. CDR3 length: 14 residues. The CDR3 loop reads CASSLTQGNNEQFF. CDR3 sequence (DNA): TGTGCCAGCAGCTTAACACAGGGGAACAATGAGCAGTTCTTC.

A few counts support this clonotype. V and J are TRBV7-2 and TRBJ2-1; 11 bases align to TRBD2. This CDR3 has 15 residues. V shed 1 base and J 7 bases; nucleotides not matched to a gene: 3. Germline assignment: CDR1 SGHTA and CDR2 FQGNSA. As DNA, the CDR3 is TGTGCCAGCAGCTTAGAGCCTAGCGGGAGGAATGAGCAGTTCTTC. This sequence encodes CASSLEPSGRNEQFF.

The chain joins TRBV14 to TRBJ2-5; tentatively, D is TRBD1 (5 bases). CDR3 size: 15 residues. In germline, CDR1 is SGHDN, CDR2 FVKESK. V lost 1 base and J lost 5, with 14 bases in between. CDR3 nucleotide sequence: TGTGCCAGCAGCCAAGTGGCAGGGATTCGGGAGACCCAGTACTTC. Its protein is CASSQVAGIRETQYF.

The V gene is TRBV7-2, the J gene TRBJ1-3, with D perhaps matching TRBD1 (6 bases). V lost 5 bases to trimming and J lost 0 bases, with 11 bases between them. The CDR3 sequence is 15 residues long. Germline V lookup: CDR1 SGHTA, CDR2 FQGNSA. The chain's CDR3 is CASSKDSTSGNTIYF. DNA for the CDR3: TGTGCCAGCAGCAAGGACAGTACCTCTGGAAACACCATATATTTT. Combining the CDR3 with reference TRBV7-2 and TRBJ1-3 gives the whole variable domain GAGVSQSPSNKVTEKGKDVELRCDPISGHTALYWYRQSLGQGLEFLIYFQGNSAPDKSGLPSDRFSAERTGGSVSTLTIQRTQQEDSAVYLCASSKDSTSGNTIYFGEGSWLTVV.

The chain carries TRBV6-1 and TRBJ2-3; D unclear. The germline V gene encodes CDR1 MNHNS and CDR2 SASEGT. The CDR3 sequence is 14 residues long. The germline V and J ends were trimmed by 2 bases and 4 bases, with 10 bases remaining between them. This CDR3 is CASSERAEADTQYF. The DNA for the CDR3 is TGTGCCAGCAGTGAAAGGGCAGAAGCAGATACGCAGTATTTT.